This is a list of T cell receptor beta chains from one sample in a study of CXCR3-negative and CXCR3-positive naive CD8 T cells. TCRdb re-analyzed the 5' RACE reads; it lists each CDR3 protein once, without DNA. The repertoire table contains 45,000 to 60,000 distinct CDR3 sequences. The sequencing input was naive CXCR3- CD8+ T cells from blood. Every receptor here comes from a human donor in good health. Some clones in this sample may be carry-over from other donors' samples. CDR3s include the opening cysteine and the closing phenylalanine or tryptophan. Only part of the rows carry a size: once, few, many, or a class if the clone is expanded.

abundance	j_gene	v_gene	CDR3aa
-	TRBJ2-2	TRBV20-1	CSAKHGLAGELFF
-	TRBJ2-2	TRBV6-5	CASRTVPGELFF
-	TRBJ2-7	TRBV28	CASAPGGYEQYF
-	TRBJ2-5	TRBV4-2	CASSQDWPGMARQETQYF
-	TRBJ2-1	TRBV27	CASSSTGQQFF
-	TRBJ2-7	TRBV3-1	CASSPQPPYEQYF
-	TRBJ1-6	TRBV6-2/TRBV6-3	CASRRDGHGDSPLHF
-	TRBJ2-6	TRBV27	CASSRIPPPSGESSGANVLTF
-	TRBJ2-7	TRBV7-3	CASSLTGKGVYEQYF
-	TRBJ2-7	TRBV5-1	CASSTDNWQGTSYEQYF
-	TRBJ2-1	TRBV7-9	CASSGAGSRHEQFF
-	TRBJ1-6	TRBV27	CASSVRGRSPLHF
-	TRBJ1-1	TRBV29-1	CSVEYARGLEAFF
-	TRBJ2-1	TRBV6-5	CASSYAIYNEQFF
medium-sized	TRBJ2-1	TRBV7-6	CASSLVGPTALAGSNNEQFF
-	TRBJ2-3	TRBV7-9	CASSLVMDTQYF
-	TRBJ2-3	TRBV4-2	CASSHLDRTDTQYF
-	TRBJ2-1	TRBV12-3/TRBV12-4	CASIFGGPDNEQFF
-	TRBJ2-3	TRBV29-1	CSVGRGQGNYTDTQYF
-	TRBJ2-5	TRBV9	CASSVVSNFGETQYF
-	TRBJ2-5	TRBV6-2/TRBV6-3	CASSYSGRQETQYF
-	TRBJ2-7	TRBV15	CATSRPSWTGDRYEQYF
-	TRBJ2-4	TRBV28	CASSPLGVRVDIQYF
-	TRBJ2-5	TRBV10-3	CAISEFGAGEETQYF
-	TRBJ1-3	TRBV29-1	CSGIIRGLTGNTIYF
-	TRBJ2-2	TRBV7-2	CASSPGGRVYGDTGELFF
-	TRBJ2-1	TRBV6-1	CASSLLAGPDNEQFF
-	TRBJ2-7	TRBV4-3	CASSQDRTFSHEQYF
-	TRBJ2-7	TRBV28	CASSLLLRGGISYEQYF
-	TRBJ2-1	TRBV4-3	CASSARTSGDVNEQFF
-	TRBJ1-4	TRBV10-3	CAISARTGGTNEKLFF